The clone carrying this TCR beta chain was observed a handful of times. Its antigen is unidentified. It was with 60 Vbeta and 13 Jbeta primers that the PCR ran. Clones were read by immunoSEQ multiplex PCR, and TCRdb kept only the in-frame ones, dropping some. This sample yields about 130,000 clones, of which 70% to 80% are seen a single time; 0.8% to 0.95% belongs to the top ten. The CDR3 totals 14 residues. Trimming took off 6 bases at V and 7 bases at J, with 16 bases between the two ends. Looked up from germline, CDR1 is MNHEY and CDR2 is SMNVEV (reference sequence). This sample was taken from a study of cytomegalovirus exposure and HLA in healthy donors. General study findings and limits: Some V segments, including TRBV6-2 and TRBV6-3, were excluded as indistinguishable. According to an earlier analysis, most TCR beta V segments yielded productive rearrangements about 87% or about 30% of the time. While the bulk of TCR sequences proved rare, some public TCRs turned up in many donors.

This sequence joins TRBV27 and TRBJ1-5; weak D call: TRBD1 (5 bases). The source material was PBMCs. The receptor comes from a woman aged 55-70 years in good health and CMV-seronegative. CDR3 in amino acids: CASRSGGRKQPQHF. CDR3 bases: TGTGCCAGCAGATCCGGGGGAAGGAAGCAGCCCCAGCATTTT.